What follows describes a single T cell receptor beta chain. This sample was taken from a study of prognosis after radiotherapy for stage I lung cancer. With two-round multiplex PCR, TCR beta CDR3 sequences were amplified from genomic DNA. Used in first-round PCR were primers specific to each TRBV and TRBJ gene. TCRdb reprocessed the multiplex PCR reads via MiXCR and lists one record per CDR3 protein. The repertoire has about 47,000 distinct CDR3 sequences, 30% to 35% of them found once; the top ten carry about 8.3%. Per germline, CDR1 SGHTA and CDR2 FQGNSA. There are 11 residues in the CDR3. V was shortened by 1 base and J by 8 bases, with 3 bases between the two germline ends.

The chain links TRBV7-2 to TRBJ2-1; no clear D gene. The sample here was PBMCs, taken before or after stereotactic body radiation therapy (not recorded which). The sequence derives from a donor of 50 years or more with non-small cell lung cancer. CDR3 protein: CASSLVDEQFF. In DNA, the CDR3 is TGTGCCAGCAGCTTAGTCGATGAGCAGTTCTTC.